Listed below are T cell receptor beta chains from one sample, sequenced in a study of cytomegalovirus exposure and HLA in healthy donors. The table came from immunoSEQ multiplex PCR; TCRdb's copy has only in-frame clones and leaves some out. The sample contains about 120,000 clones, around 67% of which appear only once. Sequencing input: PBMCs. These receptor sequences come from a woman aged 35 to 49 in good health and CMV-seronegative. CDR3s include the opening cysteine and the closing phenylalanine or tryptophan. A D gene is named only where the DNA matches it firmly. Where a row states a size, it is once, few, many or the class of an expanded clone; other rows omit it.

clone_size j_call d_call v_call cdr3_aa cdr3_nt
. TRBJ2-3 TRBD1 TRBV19 CASSIMGQSTDTQYF TGTGCCAGTAGTATCATGGGACAGAGCACAGATACGCAGTATTTT
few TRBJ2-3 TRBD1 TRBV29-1 CSTLQGAADTQYF TGCAGCACTCTCCAGGGGGCTGCAGATACGCAGTATTTT
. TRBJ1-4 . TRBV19 CASSMGARRSSNEKLFF TGTGCCAGTAGTATGGGGGCCCGACGGTCTTCTAATGAAAAACTGTTTTTT
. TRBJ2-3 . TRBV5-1 CASRPTGTDTQYF TGCGCCAGCAGGCCGACAGGCACAGATACGCAGTATTTT
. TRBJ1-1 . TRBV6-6 CASNSRGDRGTEAFF TGTGCCAGCAACTCACGGGGGGACCGAGGGACTGAAGCTTTCTTT
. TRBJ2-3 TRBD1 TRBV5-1 CASSGTATDTQYF TGCGCCAGCAGCGGGACAGCCACAGATACGCAGTATTTT
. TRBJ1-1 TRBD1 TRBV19 CASSIFVGGGSEAFF TGTGCCAGTAGTATATTTGTAGGGGGCGGTTCTGAAGCTTTCTTT
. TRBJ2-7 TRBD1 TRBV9 CASSAPGQPSSYEQYF TGTGCCAGCAGCGCCCCGGGACAGCCTAGCTCCTACGAGCAGTACTTC
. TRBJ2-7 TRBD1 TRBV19 CASRRGPSYEQYF TGTGCCAGTAGGAGGGGGCCTTCCTACGAGCAGTACTTC
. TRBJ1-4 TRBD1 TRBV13 CASSYLQGAGEKLFF TGTGCCAGCAGCTACCTACAGGGGGCAGGTGAAAAACTGTTTTTT
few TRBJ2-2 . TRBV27 CASSFFAAGELFF TGTGCCAGCAGTTTTTTTGCGGCCGGGGAGCTGTTTTTT
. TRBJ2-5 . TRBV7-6 CASSFLSREETQYF TGTGCCAGCAGCTTCTTATCGCGGGAAGAGACCCAGTACTTC
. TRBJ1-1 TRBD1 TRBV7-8 CASSLGYTGTGTKRAEAFF TGTGCCAGCAGCTTAGGATATACCGGGACAGGGACAAAACGAGCTGAAGCTTTCTTT
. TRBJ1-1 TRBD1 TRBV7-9 CASSFSGQGRFATEAFF TGTGCCAGCAGCTTCTCCGGACAGGGACGGTTCGCCACTGAAGCTTTCTTT
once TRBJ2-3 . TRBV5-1 CASSLAVGSTQYF TGCGCCAGCAGCTTGGCCGTGGGGAGTACGCAGTATTTT
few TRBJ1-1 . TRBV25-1 CASSPFRGANTEAFF TGTGCCAGCAGTCCCTTCCGAGGAGCGAACACTGAAGCTTTCTTT
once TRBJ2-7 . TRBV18 CASSPQAAEGYEQYF TGTGCCAGCTCACCACAAGCGGCGGAAGGCTACGAGCAGTACTTC
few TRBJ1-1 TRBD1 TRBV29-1 CSVGTGGGTLAEAFF TGCAGCGTAGGAACAGGGGGCGGAACTCTCGCTGAAGCTTTCTTT
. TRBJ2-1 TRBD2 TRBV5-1 CASSLAGALPDEQFF TGCGCCAGCAGCTTAGCGGGAGCACTTCCCGATGAGCAGTTCTTC
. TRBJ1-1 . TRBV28 CASSGWRLNTEAFF TGTGCCAGCAGTGGGTGGCGGCTGAACACTGAAGCTTTCTTT
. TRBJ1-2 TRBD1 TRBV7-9 CSSSRDSLYGYTF TGTTCCAGCAGCCGGGACAGCCTCTATGGCTACACCTTC
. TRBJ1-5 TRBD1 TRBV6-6 CASRPQGVGVYQPQHF TGTGCCAGCAGGCCCCAGGGGGTTGGGGTCTATCAGCCCCAGCATTTT
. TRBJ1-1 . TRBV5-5 CASSLDAGIPEAFF TGTGCCAGCAGCTTGGATGCAGGGATCCCTGAAGCTTTCTTT
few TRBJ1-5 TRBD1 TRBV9 CASSATGSNQPQHF TGTGCCAGCAGCGCGACAGGGTCCAATCAGCCCCAGCATTTT
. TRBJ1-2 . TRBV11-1 CASRGANYGYTF TGTGCCTCACGGGGAGCTAACTATGGCTACACCTTC
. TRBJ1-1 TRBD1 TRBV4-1 CASSPSGTGVTEAFF TGCGCCAGCAGCCCCTCCGGGACAGGGGTTACTGAAGCTTTCTTT
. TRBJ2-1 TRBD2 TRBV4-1 CASSSPPRPGGYNEQFF TGCGCCAGCAGCTCACCCCCTCGACCGGGAGGCTACAATGAGCAGTTCTTC
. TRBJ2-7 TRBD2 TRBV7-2 CASSPTASSGSSYEQYF TGTGCCAGCAGCCCGACCGCGTCTAGCGGGAGCTCCTACGAGCAGTACTTC
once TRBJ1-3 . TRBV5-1 CASSAQGVGNTIYF TGCGCCAGCAGCGCACAGGGAGTTGGAAACACCATATATTTT
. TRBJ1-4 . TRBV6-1 CASSLQGLNEKLFF TGTGCCAGCAGCTTACAGGGTCTCAATGAAAAACTGTTTTTT
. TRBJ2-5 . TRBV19 CASSIWALDLPETQYF TGTGCCAGTAGTATTTGGGCCCTCGACCTCCCGGAGACCCAGTACTTC